Following are 20 T cell receptor beta chains from one sample sequenced in a study of identical twins' blood T cells. TCRdb used MiXCR to reprocess the 5' RACE reads, holding one entry per CDR3 protein. The sample lists 300,000 to 400,000 distinct CDR3 sequences, roughly 27% occurring once. Material: PBMCs. Source of these receptors: a woman between 18 and 55 years old in good health.

This clonotype has a handful of counts. The rearrangement uses TRBV7-9 and TRBJ1-1; D is uncertain. Trimming took off 0 bases at V and 4 bases at J, with 15 bases between the two ends. From germline, CDR1 is SEHNR and CDR2 FQNEAQ (reference sequence). There are 16 residues in the CDR3. CDR3 amino acids: CASSLAGNQFSTEAFF. The CDR3 nucleotides read TGTGCCAGCAGCTTAGCCGGGAACCAATTTAGCACTGAAGCTTTCTTT.

This clonotype was detected only a few times. The rearrangement joins TRBV12-3 or TRBV12-4 to TRBJ1-2, with a tentative D call TRBD1 (5 bases). The CDR3 loop spans 12 amino acids. Trimming stripped 3 bases from V and 8 bases from J, with 10 bases between. The CDR3 loop is CASSLPEGGYTF. CDR3 coding DNA: TGTGCCAGCAGTTTGCCGGAGGGGGGCTACACCTTC.

The V and J genes are TRBV3-1 and TRBJ1-2; a possible D gene is TRBD1 (5 bases). The germline V gene has CDR1 LGHDT and CDR2 YNNKEL (reference sequence). With 1 base removed from V and 2 bases from J, the gap between germline ends came to 8 bases. CDR3 length equals 14 residues. The CDR3 bases are TGTGCCAGCAGCCAAGGGTCAGGGAACTATGGCTACACCTTC. Translated: CASSQGSGNYGYTF.

This clonotype appeared a single time. The CDR3 here is CATGHDEQYF. The DNA of the CDR3 is TGTGCCACCGGACATGACGAGCAGTACTTC. The chain combines TRBV11-2 with TRBJ2-7; the D gene is possibly TRBD1 (5 bases). V was pared by 10 bases and J by 5 bases, with 9 bases between. Looked up from germline, CDR1 is SGHAT and CDR2 is FQNNGV. The CDR3 covers 10 residues. The full variable domain, completed using reference TRBV11-2 and TRBJ2-7, is EAGVAQSPRYKIIEKRQSVAFWCNPISGHATLYWYQQILGQGPKLLIQFQNNGVVDDSQLPKDRFSAERLKGVDSTLKIQPAKLEDSAVYLCATGHDEQYFGPGTRLTVT.

This clonotype turned up a few times. This chain uses TRBV6-1 with TRBJ1-6; perhaps TRBD1 as D (6 bases). The germline V gene has CDR1 MNHNS and CDR2 SASEGT. CDR3 length: 17 residues. With 0 bases removed from V and 0 bases from J, the gap between germline ends came to 9 bases. The DNA for the CDR3 is TGTGCCAGCAGTGAAGCCACAGGGTACTCCTATAATTCACCCCTCCACTTT. Translated: CASSEATGYSYNSPLHF.

This clonotype was counted a few times. The chain couples TRBV3-1 to TRBJ1-4; D gene uncertain. V was clipped by 2 bases and J by 8 bases, with 9 bases between them. CDR3 length: 13 amino acids. Germline lookup yields CDR1 LGHDT and CDR2 YNNKEL (reference sequence). The CDR3 loop is CASSQSRYEKLFF. CDR3 in DNA: TGTGCCAGCAGCCAAAGCAGATACGAAAAACTGTTTTTT.

The chain uses TRBV20-1 and TRBJ2-4, with 11 bases that match TRBD2. After removal of 3 bases from V and 3 bases from J, the junction contained 4 bases not matched to a gene. The germline gives CDR1 DFQATT, CDR2 SNEGSKA (reference sequence). The CDR3 is 15 residues long. The CDR3 DNA is TGCAGTGCTAGGCCTAGCGGGGGGTACAAAAACATTCAGTACTTC. Translation: CSARPSGGYKNIQYF.

This clonotype was seen ten or more times. This chain joins TRBV6-5 and TRBJ1-2; tentative D call: TRBD1 (5 bases). V lost 6 bases, J lost 2 bases, and 10 bases lay in between. The germline gives CDR1 MNHEY, CDR2 SVGAGI. CDR3 length: 13 amino acids. CDR3 DNA sequence: TGTGCCAGCAGGAAACAGGACAACTATGGCTACACCTTC. Translating it yields CASRKQDNYGYTF.

The table lists this clonotype with a few counts. This rearrangement joins TRBV11-3 to TRBJ2-1, with D tentatively TRBD1 (5 bases). Deletions cut 6 bases from V and 8 bases from J, with 14 bases between. The CDR3 is made up of 13 amino acids. The germline V gene has CDR1 SGHNT and CDR2 YENEEA. This chain's CDR3 is CASSWGPTHEQFF. Written as DNA, the CDR3 is TGTGCCAGCAGTTGGGGCCCCACACATGAGCAGTTCTTC.

This clonotype has only a few counts. The chain combines TRBV27 with TRBJ1-2, with D possibly being TRBD1 (5 bases). This CDR3 is 16 amino acids long. The germline V and J ends were trimmed by 4 bases and 4 bases, with 19 bases remaining between them. CDR1 is MNHEY, CDR2 SMNVEV, per germline (reference sequence). The CDR3 spells CASSSSTEDPLYGYTF. The CDR3 DNA reads as TGTGCCAGCAGTTCGTCGACAGAGGATCCCCTCTATGGCTACACCTTC.

This clonotype was found once. The junction differs from germline at one of its ends, possibly a read error. The chain employs TRBV29-1 and TRBJ2-4; TRBD1 aligns across 7 bases. The CDR3 sequence is 13 residues long. The germline V gene encodes CDR1 SQVTM and CDR2 ANQGSEA. The CDR3 protein is CSVEGTGKNVQYF. The CDR3 coding sequence is TGCAGCGTTGAAGGGACAGGCAAAAACGTTCAGTACTTC.

The table lists this clonotype with a few counts. The chain is built from TRBV20-1 and TRBJ2-7, with D perhaps matching TRBD2 (6 bases). Trimming removed 0 bases at V and 2 bases at J, with 17 bases between. CDR1 and CDR2 (germline): DFQATT, SNEGSKA (reference sequence). The CDR3 has 16 residues. The CDR3 DNA reads TGCAGTGCTAGAGACCGGGACTCCTTAACGACCTACGAGCAGTACTTC. Protein product: CSARDRDSLTTYEQYF.

In the case of this clonotype: This may come from a read error, since a much larger clone is one base off. The chain is built from TRBV12-3 or TRBV12-4 and TRBJ1-2; D is ambiguous. V was pared by 5 bases and J by 6 bases, with 10 bases between. The CDR3 is 12 amino acids. The CDR3 nucleotides read TGTGCCAGCAGTATTATTGGGCATGGCTACACCTTC. It yields the protein CASSIIGHGYTF.

J is TRBJ2-2 and V is TRBV5-1; no firm D call. There are 13 residues in the CDR3. The V and J ends lost 4 bases and 7 bases respectively, with 11 bases between them. Germline V gene lookup returns CDR1 SGHRS and CDR2 YFSETQ. CDR3 protein: CASSLTDSGELFF. The CDR3 DNA follows: TGCGCCAGCAGCCTAACGGATAGCGGGGAGCTGTTTTTT.

Regarding this clonotype: A much larger clone sits a single nucleotide away, making a read error possible. The chain has TRBV4-2 and TRBJ1-2; D unresolved. CDR3 length: 13 residues. Germline CDR1 reads LGHNA; CDR2 reads YNFKEQ. The V end lost 2 bases, the J end lost 4 bases, and 8 bases lay between the germline ends. The CDR3 region has the DNA TGTGCCAGCAGCCAAACCGGGATCTATGGCTACACCTTC. Translating it yields CASSQTGIYGYTF.

J is TRBJ1-3 and V is TRBV10-2; 7 bases line up with TRBD1. With 10 bases clipped from V and 0 bases from J, the junction kept 12 bases outside the gene matches. This CDR3 is built from 16 residues. From germline, CDR1 is WSHSY and CDR2 SAAADI. CDR3 residues: CATQTRGATSGNTIYF. CDR3 DNA: TGCGCCACCCAAACCAGGGGGGCTACCTCTGGAAACACCATATATTTT.

This clonotype showed up just a few times. The rearrangement joins TRBV20-1 to TRBJ2-1, with no clear D. Trimming stripped 7 bases from V and 4 bases from J, with 14 bases between. The CDR3 totals 13 residues. Germline-derived CDR1 and CDR2 are DFQATT and SNEGSKA (reference sequence). The CDR3 protein is CSVGAASYNEQFF. The CDR3 DNA sequence: TGCAGTGTCGGAGCAGCGAGTTACAATGAGCAGTTCTTC.

The table lists this clonotype with a few counts. The rearrangement joins TRBV10-2 to TRBJ1-1; D is unresolved. V was cut by 3 bases and J by 1 base, with 9 bases left in between. This CDR3 comprises 14 residues. Germline CDR1 is WSHSY and CDR2 is SAAADI. The CDR3 spells CASSEVPQNTEAFF. CDR3 nucleotide sequence: TGCGCCAGCAGTGAAGTGCCGCAGAACACTGAAGCTTTCTTT.

The V call is TRBV9, the J call TRBJ1-1; possibly TRBD1 for D (5 bases). Germline lookup yields CDR1 SGDLS and CDR2 YYNGEE. The CDR3 is made up of 13 amino acids. Trimming pared 7 bases from V and 3 bases from J, leaving 13 bases between. CDR3 bases: TGTGCCAGCCACGGGGCGGAAGACACTGAAGCTTTCTTT. This encodes CASHGAEDTEAFF.

This clonotype was seen more than once but under ten times. The chain carries TRBV7-7 and TRBJ2-1, with TRBD1 as a possible D gene (5 bases). V dropped 5 bases and J dropped 8 bases, with 16 bases sitting between them. The germline V gene has CDR1 SSHAT and CDR2 FNYEAQ (reference sequence). The length of the CDR3 is 14 residues. For the CDR3, the DNA is TGTGCCAGCAGCAGAAACACCAGGGCGGATGAGCAGTTCTTC. Its translation is CASSRNTRADEQFF. Full variable domain (outside the CDR3, taken from reference TRBV7-7 and TRBJ2-1): GAGVSQSPRYKVTKRGQDVTLRCDPISSHATLYWYQQALGQGPEFLTYFNYEAQPDKSGLPSDRFSAERPEGSISTLTIQRTEQRDSAMYRCASSRNTRADEQFFGPGTRLTVL.